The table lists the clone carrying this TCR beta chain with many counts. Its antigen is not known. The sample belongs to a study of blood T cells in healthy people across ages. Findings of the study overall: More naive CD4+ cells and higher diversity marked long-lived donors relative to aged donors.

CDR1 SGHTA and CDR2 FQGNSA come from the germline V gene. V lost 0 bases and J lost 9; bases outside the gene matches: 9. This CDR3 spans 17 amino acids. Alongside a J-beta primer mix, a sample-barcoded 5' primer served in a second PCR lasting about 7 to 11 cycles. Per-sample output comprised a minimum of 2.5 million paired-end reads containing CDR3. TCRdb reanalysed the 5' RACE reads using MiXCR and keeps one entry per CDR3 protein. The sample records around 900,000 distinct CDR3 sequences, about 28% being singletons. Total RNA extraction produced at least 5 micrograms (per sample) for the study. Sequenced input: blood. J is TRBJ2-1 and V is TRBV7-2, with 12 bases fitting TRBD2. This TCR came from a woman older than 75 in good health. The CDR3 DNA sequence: TGTGCCAGCAGCTTAGCGATCCTAGCGGGGGGGCCGGGTGAGCAGTTCTTC. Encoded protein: CASSLAILAGGPGEQFF.